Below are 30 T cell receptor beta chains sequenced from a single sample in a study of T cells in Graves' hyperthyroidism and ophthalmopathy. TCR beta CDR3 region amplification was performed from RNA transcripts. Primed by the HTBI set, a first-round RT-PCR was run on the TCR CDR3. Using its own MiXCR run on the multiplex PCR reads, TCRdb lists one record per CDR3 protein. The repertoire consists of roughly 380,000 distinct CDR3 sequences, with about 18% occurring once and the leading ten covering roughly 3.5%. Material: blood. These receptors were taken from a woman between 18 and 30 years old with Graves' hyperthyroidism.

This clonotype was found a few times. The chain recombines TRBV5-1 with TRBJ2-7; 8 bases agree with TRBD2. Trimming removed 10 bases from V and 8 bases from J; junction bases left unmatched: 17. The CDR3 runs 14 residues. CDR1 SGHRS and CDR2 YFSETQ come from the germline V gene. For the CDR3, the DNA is TGCGCCTCCTACCCGGGGGGGGGGCCAGTGAAGCAGTACTTC. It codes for CASYPGGGPVKQYF.

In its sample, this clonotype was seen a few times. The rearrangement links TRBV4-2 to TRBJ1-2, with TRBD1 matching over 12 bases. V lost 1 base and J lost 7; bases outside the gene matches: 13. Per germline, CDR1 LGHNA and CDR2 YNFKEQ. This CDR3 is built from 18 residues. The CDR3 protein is CASSQVVGGGQGAFGYTF. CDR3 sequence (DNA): TGTGCCAGCAGCCAAGTAGTTGGGGGGGGACAGGGGGCCTTTGGCTACACCTTC.

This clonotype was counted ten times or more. CDR3 in DNA: TGTGCCAGCAAGGGGCGGGGGGGCCTTGATACGCAGTATTTT. It encodes CASKGRGGLDTQYF. The chain couples TRBV2 to TRBJ2-3; 9 bases match TRBD2. V was pared by 7 bases and J by 6 bases, with 8 bases of the junction left unmatched. The CDR3 is made up of 14 amino acids. Germline assignment: CDR1 SNHLY and CDR2 FYNNEI.

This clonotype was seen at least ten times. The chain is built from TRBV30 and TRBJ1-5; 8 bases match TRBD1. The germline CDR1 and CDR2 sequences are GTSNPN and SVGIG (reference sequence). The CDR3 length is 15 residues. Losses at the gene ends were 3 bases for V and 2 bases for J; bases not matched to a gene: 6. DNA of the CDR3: TGTGCCTGGAGCAAAGACAGGGGAGGCAATCAGCCCCAGCATTTT. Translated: CAWSKDRGGNQPQHF.

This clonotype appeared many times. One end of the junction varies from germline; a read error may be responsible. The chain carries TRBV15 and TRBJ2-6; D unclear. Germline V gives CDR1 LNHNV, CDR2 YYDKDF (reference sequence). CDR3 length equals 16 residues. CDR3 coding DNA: TGTGCCACCAGCGGAGATCGAGCCTCTGGGGCCAACGTCCTGACTTTC. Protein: CATSGDRASGANVLTF.

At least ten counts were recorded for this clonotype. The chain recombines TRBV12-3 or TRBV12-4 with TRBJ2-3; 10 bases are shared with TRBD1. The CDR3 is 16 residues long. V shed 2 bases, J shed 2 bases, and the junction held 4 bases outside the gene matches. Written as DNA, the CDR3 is TGTGCCAGCAGTTTACTCGGGACAGGGGTCACAGATACGCAGTATTTT. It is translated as CASSLLGTGVTDTQYF.

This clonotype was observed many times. In nucleotides, the CDR3 is TGTGCCAGCTCAGGGGATAGCAATCAGCCCCAGCATTTT. It codes for CASSGDSNQPQHF. The chain is built from TRBV11-2 and TRBJ1-5, with D tentatively TRBD1 (6 bases). CDR3 length equals 13 residues. Looked up from germline, CDR1 is SGHAT and CDR2 is FQNNGV. V lost 8 bases and J 0 bases, leaving 8 bases between the germline ends.

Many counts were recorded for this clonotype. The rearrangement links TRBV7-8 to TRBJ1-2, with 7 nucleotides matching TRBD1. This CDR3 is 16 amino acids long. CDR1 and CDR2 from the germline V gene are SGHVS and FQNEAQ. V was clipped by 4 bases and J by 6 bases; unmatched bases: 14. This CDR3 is CASSSYGQALKDGYTF. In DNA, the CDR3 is TGTGCCAGCAGCTCATATGGACAGGCGCTAAAGGATGGCTACACCTTC.

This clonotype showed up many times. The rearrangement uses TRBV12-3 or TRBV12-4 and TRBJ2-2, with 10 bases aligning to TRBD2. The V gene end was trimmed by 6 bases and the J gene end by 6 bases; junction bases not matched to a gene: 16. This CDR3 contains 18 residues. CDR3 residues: CASRISGGASLGSGELFF. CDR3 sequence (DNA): TGTGCCAGCAGGATAAGCGGGGGGGCCTCCTTAGGGTCCGGGGAGCTGTTTTTT.

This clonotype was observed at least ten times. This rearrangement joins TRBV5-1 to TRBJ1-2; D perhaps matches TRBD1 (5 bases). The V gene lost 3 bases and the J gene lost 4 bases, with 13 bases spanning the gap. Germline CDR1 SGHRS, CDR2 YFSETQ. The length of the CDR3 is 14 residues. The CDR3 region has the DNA TGCGCCAGCAGCTGGGGGGTAGCGGCCTATGGCTACACCTTC. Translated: CASSWGVAAYGYTF.

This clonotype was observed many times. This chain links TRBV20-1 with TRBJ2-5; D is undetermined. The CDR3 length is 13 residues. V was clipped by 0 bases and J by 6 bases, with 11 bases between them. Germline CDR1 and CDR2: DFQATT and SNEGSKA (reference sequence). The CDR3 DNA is TGCAGTGCTAGAGATGTTAGGGTCCAGACCCAGTACTTC. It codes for CSARDVRVQTQYF.

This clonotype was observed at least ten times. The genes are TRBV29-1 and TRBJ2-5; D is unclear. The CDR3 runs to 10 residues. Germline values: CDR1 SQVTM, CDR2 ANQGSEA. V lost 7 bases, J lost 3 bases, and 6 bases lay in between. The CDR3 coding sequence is TGCAGCGCCGGAGAAGAGACCCAGTACTTC. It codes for CSAGEETQYF.

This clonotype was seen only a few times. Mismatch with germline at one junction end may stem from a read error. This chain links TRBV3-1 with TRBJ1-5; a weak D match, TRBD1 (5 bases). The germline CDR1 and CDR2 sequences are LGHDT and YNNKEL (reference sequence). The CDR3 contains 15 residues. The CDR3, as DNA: TGTGCCAGCAGCCCCGGGACGGTAAGCACTCAGCCCCAGCATTTT. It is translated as CASSPGTVSTQPQHF.

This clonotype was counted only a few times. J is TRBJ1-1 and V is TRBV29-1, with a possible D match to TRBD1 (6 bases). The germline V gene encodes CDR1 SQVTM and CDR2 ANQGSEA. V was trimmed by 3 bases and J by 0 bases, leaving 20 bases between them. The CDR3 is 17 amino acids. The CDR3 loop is CSVEPISWTEMNTEAFF. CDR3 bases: TGCAGCGTTGAGCCTATCTCTTGGACAGAAATGAACACTGAAGCTTTCTTT. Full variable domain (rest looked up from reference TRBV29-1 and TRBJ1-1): SAVISQKPSRDICQRGTSLTIQCQVDSQVTMMFWYRQQPGQSLTLIATANQGSEATYESGFVIDKFPISRPNLTFSTLTVSNMSPEDSSIYLCSVEPISWTEMNTEAFFGQGTRLTVV.

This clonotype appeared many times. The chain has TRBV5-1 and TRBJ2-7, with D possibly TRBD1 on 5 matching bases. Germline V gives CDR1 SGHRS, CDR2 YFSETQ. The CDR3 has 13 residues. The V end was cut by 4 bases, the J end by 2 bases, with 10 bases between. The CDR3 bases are TGCGCCAGCAGCACCGACAGAGCCTACGAGCAGTACTTC. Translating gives CASSTDRAYEQYF. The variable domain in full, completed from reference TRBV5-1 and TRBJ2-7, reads KAGVTQTPRYLIKTRGQQVTLSCSPISGHRSVSWYQQTPGQGLQFLFEYFSETQRNKGNFPGRFSGRQFSNSRSEMNVSTLELGDSALYLCASSTDRAYEQYFGPGTRLTVT.

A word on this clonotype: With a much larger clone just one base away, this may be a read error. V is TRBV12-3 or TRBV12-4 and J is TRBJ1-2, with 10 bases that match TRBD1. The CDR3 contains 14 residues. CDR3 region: CASSQGTGVRGYSF. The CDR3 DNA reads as TGTGCCAGCAGCCAAGGGACAGGGGTTCGGGGCTACAGCTTC.

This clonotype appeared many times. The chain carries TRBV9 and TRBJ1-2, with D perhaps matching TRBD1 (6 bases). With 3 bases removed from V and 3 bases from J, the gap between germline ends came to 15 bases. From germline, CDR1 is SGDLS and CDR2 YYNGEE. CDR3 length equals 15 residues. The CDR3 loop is CASSGSVGADYGYTF. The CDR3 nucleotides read TGTGCCAGCAGCGGGTCCGTGGGGGCGGACTATGGCTACACCTTC.

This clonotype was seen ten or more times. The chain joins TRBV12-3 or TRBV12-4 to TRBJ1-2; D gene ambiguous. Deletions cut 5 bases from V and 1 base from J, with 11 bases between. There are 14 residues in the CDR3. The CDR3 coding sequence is TGTGCCAGCAGTATTAGCGGCAATAACTATGGCTACACCTTC. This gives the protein CASSISGNNYGYTF.

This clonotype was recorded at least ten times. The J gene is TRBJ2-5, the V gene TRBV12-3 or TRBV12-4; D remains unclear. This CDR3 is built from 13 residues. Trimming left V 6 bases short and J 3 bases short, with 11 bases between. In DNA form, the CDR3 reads TGTGCCAGCAGCTTCGACCGGGAAGAGACCCAGTACTTC. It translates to CASSFDREETQYF.

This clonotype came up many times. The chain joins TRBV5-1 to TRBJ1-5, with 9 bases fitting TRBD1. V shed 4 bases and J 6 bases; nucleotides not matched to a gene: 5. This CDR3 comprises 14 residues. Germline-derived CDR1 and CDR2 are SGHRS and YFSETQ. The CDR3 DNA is TGCGCCAGCAGCATAGGACAGGGGATTCAGCCCCAGCATTTT. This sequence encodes CASSIGQGIQPQHF.

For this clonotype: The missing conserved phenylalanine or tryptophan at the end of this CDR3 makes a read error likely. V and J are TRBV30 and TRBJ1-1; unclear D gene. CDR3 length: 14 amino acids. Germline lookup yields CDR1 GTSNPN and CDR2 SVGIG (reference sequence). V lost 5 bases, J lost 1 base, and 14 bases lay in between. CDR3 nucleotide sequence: TGTGCCTGGGGCGGGGTCAGCTGGAACACTGAAGCTTTCGTT. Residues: CAWGGVSWNTEAFV.

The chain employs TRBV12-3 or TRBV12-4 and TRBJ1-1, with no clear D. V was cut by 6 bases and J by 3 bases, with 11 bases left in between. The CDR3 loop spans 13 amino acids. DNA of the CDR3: TGTGCCAGCAGCTATCGACCGGACACTGAAGCTTTCTTT. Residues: CASSYRPDTEAFF.

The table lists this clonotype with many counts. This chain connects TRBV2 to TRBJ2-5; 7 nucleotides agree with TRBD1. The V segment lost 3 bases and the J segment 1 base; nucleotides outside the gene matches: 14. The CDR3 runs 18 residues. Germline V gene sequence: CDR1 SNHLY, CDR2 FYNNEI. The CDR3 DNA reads TGTGCCAGCAGTGAGGGCAAAAATGCAGGGGGTATCCAAGAGACCCAGTACTTC. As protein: CASSEGKNAGGIQETQYF.

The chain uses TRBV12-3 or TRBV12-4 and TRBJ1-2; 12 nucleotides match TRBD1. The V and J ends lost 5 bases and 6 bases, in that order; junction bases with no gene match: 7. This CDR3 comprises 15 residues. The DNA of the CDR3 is TGTGCCAGCAGTGCGCCGGGACAGGGGGCAAATGGCTACACCTTC. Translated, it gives CASSAPGQGANGYTF.

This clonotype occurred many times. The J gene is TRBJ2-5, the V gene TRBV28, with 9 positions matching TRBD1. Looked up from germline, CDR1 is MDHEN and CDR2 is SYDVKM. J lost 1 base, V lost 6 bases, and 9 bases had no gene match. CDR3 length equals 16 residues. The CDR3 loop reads CASRLAGQGLQETQYF. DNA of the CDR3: TGTGCCAGCAGGCTTGCGGGACAGGGCCTCCAAGAGACCCAGTACTTC. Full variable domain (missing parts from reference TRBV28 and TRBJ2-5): DVKVTQSSRYLVKRTGEKVFLECVQDMDHENMFWYRQDPGLGLRLIYFSYDVKMKEKGDIPEGYSVSREKKERFSLILESASTNQTSMYLCASRLAGQGLQETQYFGPGTRLLVL.

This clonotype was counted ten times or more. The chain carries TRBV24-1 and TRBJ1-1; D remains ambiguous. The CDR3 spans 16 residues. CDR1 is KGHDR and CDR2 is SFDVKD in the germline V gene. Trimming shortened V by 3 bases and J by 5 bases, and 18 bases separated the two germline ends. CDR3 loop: CATSDTREEARTEAFF. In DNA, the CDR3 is TGTGCCACCAGTGATACAAGGGAGGAGGCGAGGACTGAAGCTTTCTTT.

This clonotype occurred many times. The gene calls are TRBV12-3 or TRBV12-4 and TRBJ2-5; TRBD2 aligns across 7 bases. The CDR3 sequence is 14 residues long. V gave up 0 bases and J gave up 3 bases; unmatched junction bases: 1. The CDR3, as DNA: TGTGCCAGCAGTTTAGCCGGGGGGAAAGAGACCCAGTACTTC. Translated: CASSLAGGKETQYF.

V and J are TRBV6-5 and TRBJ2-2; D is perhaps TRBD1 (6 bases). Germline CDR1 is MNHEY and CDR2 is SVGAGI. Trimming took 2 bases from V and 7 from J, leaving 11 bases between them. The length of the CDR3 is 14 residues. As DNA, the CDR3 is TGTGCCAGCAGTTACGTAGGGGGTGACGGGGAGCTGTTTTTT. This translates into CASSYVGGDGELFF.

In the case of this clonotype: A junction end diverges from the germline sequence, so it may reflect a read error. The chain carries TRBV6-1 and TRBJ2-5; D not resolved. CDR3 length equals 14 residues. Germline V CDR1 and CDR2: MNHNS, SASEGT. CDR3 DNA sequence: TGTGCCATCAGTGAAACGCTCGGGCAAGAGACCCGGTACTTC. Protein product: CAISETLGQETRYF.

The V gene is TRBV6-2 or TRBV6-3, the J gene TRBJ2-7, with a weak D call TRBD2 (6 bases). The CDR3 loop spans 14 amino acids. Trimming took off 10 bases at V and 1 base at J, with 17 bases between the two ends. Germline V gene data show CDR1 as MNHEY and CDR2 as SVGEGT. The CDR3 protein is CAITRGRLSYEQYF. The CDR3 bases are TGTGCCATTACGCGGGGAAGACTTTCCTACGAGCAGTACTTC.